This T cell receptor (beta chain) comes out of a study of blood T cell repertoires in COVID-19. The CDR3 length is 13 residues. Germline V gives CDR1 KGHSH, CDR2 LQKENI. Trimming pared 1 base from V and 5 bases from J, leaving 6 bases between. Measured with immunoSEQ multiplex PCR; TCRdb has only the in-frame clones, and not every one. Of nearly 300,000 clones in the sample, around 88% were seen once. This clone was observed a few times. The chain is built from TRBV18 and TRBJ2-1, with TRBD1 as a possible D gene (5 bases). Material for sequencing was peripheral blood. This sequence originates from a woman in her twenties or thirties who had recovered from COVID-19. The CDR3, as DNA: TGTGCCAGCTCACCACGGGGCAACAATGAGCAGTTCTTC. This gives the protein CASSPRGNNEQFF.